The T cell receptor (beta chain) under discussion was sequenced for a study of cytomegalovirus exposure and HLA in healthy donors (dated by TCRdb to about 2017). For context, the study as a whole: According to an earlier analysis of a few hundred of the donors, some 170 million T cells yielded roughly 110 million unique TCR beta sequences and 276 Gb of sequence data. On average, roughly 250,000 unique TCR beta nucleotide sequences were sequenced per donor among 300 to 500 genotyped donors of the cohort, with 15% to 20% of those sequences being non-productive. An early release that covered fewer than 800 HLA-typed donors contained approximately 300 gigabases of sequencing data and 65 million to 100 million unique TCR sequences. Several DR-DQ haplotypes were treated as single units for association and clustering because of strong linkage in the cohort. Among the approximately 400 genotyped donors, 81% belonged to the genetic ancestry cluster associated with self-reported Caucasian donors. Donor age, sex, ethnicity and CMV serostatus were compiled together with the repertoire data. The study combined high-throughput TCR immunosequencing, statistical association of individual TCRs with disease status, and machine learning to predict cytomegalovirus infection status. In a later genetic analysis, genome-wide SNP genotypes for about three fifths of the roughly 670 donors were used, and that subset was treated as a discovery cohort. Along with the approximately 650-subject first cohort, a separate validation cohort of around 110 different subjects was used. An earlier analysis of 500 to 650 of the donors applied high-throughput TCR beta sequencing to assess whether each TCR beta V gene segment acted as functional or pseudogenic. A later analysis re-analyzed previously published TCR beta repertoires from 660 or so donors and added high-resolution HLA genotyping to study TCR occurrence patterns. HLA typing included class I and class II loci at four-digit resolution. The later analysis used no new phenotypic data to find candidate immune exposures, relying instead on TCR beta sequences and their occurrence across donors. Typing coverage differed by locus: A, B, C, DRB1 and DQB1 were typed in about 629-640 donors, DQA1 in about 550, DPA1 in approximately 610, and DPB1 in roughly 470. All discovery cohort repertoires had been generated using a single sequencing platform. The T cell repertoires of 670 or so subjects were profiled by immunosequencing and related to cytomegalovirus serostatus. The study aimed to test whether cataloging public T cell receptors could reveal signatures of past pathogen exposure. General conclusions and limits of the study: Three of the identified cytomegalovirus-associated TCR beta chains were confirmed in vitro to be specific for cytomegalovirus antigens. Because the 87-base-pair reads could not distinguish some IMGT-functional V segments, including TRBV6-2 and TRBV6-3, those segments were excluded. The authors suggested that the approach could potentially be extended to other disease states and immunological phenotypes. Compared with the approximately 700-donor mean, donors in an Asian-associated ancestry cluster had fewer N-insertions in productive TCRs, according to a later genetic analysis. Most TCR sequences were seen in very few donors, while some public TCRs were found in many individuals. The only immune exposure information available for the cohort was CMV serostatus. A later analysis associated 15,000 to 20,000 TCR beta sequences with specific HLA alleles at a false discovery rate of 0.05. Roughly uniform sequencing depth across donors was assumed in presence/absence analyses, although this assumption may not hold. A cluster of highly shared sequence variants was judged likely to represent a technical artifact of the sequencing pipeline. In a later analysis, HLA-associated TCR beta chains showed more clonal expansion and lower generation probabilities than non-associated chains that were equally common. An association between a missense DCLRE1C variant and V-gene and J-gene trimming of TCR beta chains was found in a later genetic analysis and replicated in an independent cohort. Assigning TCR associations to individual alleles was difficult when HLA alleles, especially DR and DQ, strongly co-occurred. Broadly in line with IMGT annotations, most TCR beta V segments showed up in productive rearrangements about 87% or about 30% of the time in an earlier analysis of 587 of the donors. Correlated functional status among segregating V segments might reflect linkage disequilibrium, but an unknown experimental factor could not be ruled out. In a later analysis, the rate of TCR association differed among HLA loci, with DRB1 alleles having the most associated TCRs and HLA-C alleles having the fewest. In both the original and validation cohorts, the classifier was reported to diagnose cytomegalovirus status with high specificity and sensitivity. In this cohort, only TCR beta chains were sequenced, and detectable features were limited by the absence of alpha or paired-chain data. A later analysis reported that several top co-occurrence clusters appeared linked to parvovirus B19, influenza, CMV and Epstein-Barr virus. A total of 164 TCR beta chains were listed by the study as associated with cytomegalovirus. In a later analysis, most CMV-associated TCR beta chains were found to appear HLA-restricted, with HLA associations seemingly driven largely by CMV exposure. Because counts were too low, seventeen rarely observed V segments, including chromosome 9 orphons, were excluded from the earlier analysis of around 640 of the donors. A further reported finding was that TCR beta sequences accurately predicted the HLA-A and HLA-B alleles for most subjects in the first cohort. Because HLA typing was unavailable for some donors at each locus, only the typed subset was used in association tests.

This clone was seen only once. The specificity of this receptor is unknown. Nothing much larger sits one base from this clone, and base qualities are not available. The library was prepared using the immunoSEQ multiplex PCR assay. For the multiplex PCR, a mixture combining 60 forward primers for TCR Vbeta segments and 13 reverse primers for TCR Jbeta segments was used. The CDR3 region of rearranged TCR beta genes was amplified from genomic DNA by a multiplex PCR assay. The Illumina HiSeq System was used to sequence the amplified TCR beta libraries as 87-base-pair reads. In the authors' own workflow: A later analysis counted approximately 84 million unique TCR beta chains across the 550 to 800 repertoires, and roughly 9.9 million of these chains were shared by at least two donors. Raw reads were error-corrected and collapsed into unique sequences with a nearest-neighbor algorithm that merged closely related sequences to remove PCR and sequencing errors. To assign V, D and J gene segments, CDR3 sequences were aligned to IMGT reference sequences. For a sequence to be retained, a match of at least six nucleotides to both a V gene segment and a J gene segment was required. Rearrangements were called productive when the CDR3 lacked stop codons and stayed in frame with V and J; all others were non-productive. CDR3 was defined by IMGT convention, running from the second conserved V-encoded cysteine to the conserved J-encoded phenylalanine. The earlier analysis of about 610 of the donors excluded any sequence lacking an unambiguous match to a single V gene segment. An earlier analysis of around 600 of the donors classified V segments as functional when productive rearrangements were above 56.7% and as segregating when the standard deviation between donors was above 5%. A statistical classification framework was built to diagnose cytomegalovirus status from the catalog of TCR beta chain sequences. In a later analysis, TCR nucleotide sequences were compared against IMGT/GENE-DB human TR gene sequences so that V and J genes could be assigned. Using the TCRdist pipeline, a later analysis assigned CDR3 sequences along with most-parsimonious VDJ recombination scenarios. A later analysis defined each TCR beta chain by its CDR3 amino acid sequence plus V-gene family, and excluded reads lacking a unique V-gene family. To address suspected cross-contamination and a sequencing artifact, a later analysis removed over 500 highly shared, low-generation-probability nucleotide sequences. For each public chain, a later analysis derived a clonal expansion index from normalized ranks of inferred template counts within each repertoire. In a later analysis, generation probabilities were computed using a VDJ recombination model fitted to out-of-frame rearrangements, and the results were checked against IGoR. In a later analysis, TCR-TCR, TCR-HLA and TCR-CMV co-occurrence was scored with hypergeometric tests, and a repertoire-size bias correction was applied to TCR pairs. To estimate false discovery rates, a later analysis permuted the HLA or CMV assignments 20 times. In a later analysis, co-occurring TCRs were grouped using DBSCAN, and TCRdist sequence similarity was added for clustering within HLA-allele-positive subsets. Co-occurrence clustering excluded repertoires with fewer than 30,000 or more than 120,000 public chains, plus five with anomalous nucleotide sharing. Held by TCRdb, this immuneACCESS table contains in-frame sequences only and omits some clones. Under half of the omission traces to an unresolved V gene where checked; the cause of the rest is unknown. That table furnishes V, J and clone size, whereas the DNA furnished D and trimming. Recorded for this sample are around 270,000 clones; 80% of them occurred a single time. The ten top clones hold 0.3% of the sample.

In total, approximately 690 healthy bone marrow donors made up the cohort. At the time of sampling, every cohort member was nominally healthy, though immune exposures that went unrecorded were likely present. The donor was CMV seronegative and belonged to the group of 350 or so seronegative cohort members. Every donor gave a peripheral blood sample, and the peripheral blood mononuclear cells from that sample were used for TCR beta sequencing. Genomic DNA extraction from the blood cell samples was performed with the Qiagen DNeasy Blood Extraction Kit. CDR1 and CDR2 (SQVTM, ANQGSEA) derive from the germline V gene. The CDR3 sequence holds 14 residues, the cysteine and phenylalanine included. Only the CDR3 region is kept as DNA, spanning 42 bases read in frame from base 1. Trimmed from V: 8 bases; trimmed from J: 1 base; junction bases lacking a gene match: 8.

This clonotype was sampled from a girl aged 2 to 10 in good health and CMV-seronegative. The sequenced sample consisted of PBMCs. The chain is made from TRBV29-1 and TRBJ1-5, with 7 middle bases fitting TRBD1. The CDR3 region reads CSPGRGVSNQPQHF. Here is the DNA: TGCAGCCCAGGCAGGGGGGTGAGCAATCAGCCCCAGCATTTT.